This paragraph reports one TCR beta chain. Antigen unknown. Germline V CDR1 and CDR2: LNHNV, YYDKDF (reference sequence). The CDR3 is made up of 17 amino acids. V lost 3 bases to trimming and J lost 3 bases; unmatched junction nucleotides: 9. Sampling consisted of one heparinised blood draw per donor, averaging about 116 mL. The sample comes from a study of beta chain features in type 1 diabetes. General study points: All four CD4+ subsets from Type 1 diabetes patients carried moderately but significantly shorter TCRB CDR3s. Comparison showed that naive, central memory and Treg TCRB repertoires appeared more similar among patients than among healthy donors. The analysis here could not establish whether HLA type shapes TCRB rearrangement. Fewer junction insertions and more nucleotide deletions appeared in type 1 diabetes patients.

The authors reverse transcribed all of the isolated RNA, so sequencing captured expressed TCRB transcripts. The repertoire was sequenced with immunoSEQ multiplex PCR; TCRdb's copy has only in-frame clones and lacks some. The sample records around 150,000 clones, about 9% being singletons. The V gene is TRBV15, the J gene TRBJ2-7, with TRBD2 matching over 12 bases. The source of this sequence is a woman in her 30s with type 1 diabetes. Sequencing input: central memory CD4+ T cells from blood. DNA for the CDR3: TGTGCCACCAGCAGGAGGCTAGCGGGAGGGAAGGACTACGAGCAGTACTTC. Translating gives CATSRRLAGGKDYEQYF. Looking up the rest from reference TRBV15 and TRBJ2-7 gives the full variable domain: DAMVIQNPRYQVTQFGKPVTLSCSQTLNHNVMYWYQQKSSQAPKLLFHYYDKDFNNEADTPDNFQSRRPNTSFCFLDIRSPGLGDTAMYLCATSRRLAGGKDYEQYFGPGTRLTVT.